This entry lists 17 T cell receptor beta chains sequenced from one sample in a study of neoadjuvant anti-PD-1 for oral cavity cancer. Time point reported: after neoadjuvant nivolumab, at surgical resection. The table came from immunoSEQ multiplex PCR; TCRdb's copy has only in-frame clones and leaves some out. The data contain fewer than 15,000 clones, 65% to 80% of them singletons. Here the sequenced sample was PBMCs, taken after nivolumab (anti-PD-1) treatment. These receptors originate from a person aged 35-80 years with oral cavity squamous cell carcinoma.

This chain links TRBV2 with TRBJ2-5; D remains unclear. Germline V gene sequence: CDR1 SNHLY, CDR2 FYNNEI. The CDR3 spans 12 residues. Trimming shortened V by 4 bases and J by 10 bases, and 13 bases separated the two germline ends. CDR3 sequence (DNA): TGTGCCAGCAGTGCCCCAAGGGATCGCCAGTACTTC. As protein: CASSAPRDRQYF.

The chain has TRBV28 and TRBJ1-2; D not certain. CDR1 is MDHEN, CDR2 SYDVKM, per germline. The CDR3 extends over 15 amino acids. V lost 4 bases to trimming and J lost 4 bases, with 16 bases between them. This CDR3 reads CASSSLASGIYGYTF. DNA of the CDR3: TGTGCCAGCAGTTCCCTCGCTTCCGGGATCTATGGCTACACCTTC.

Here the CDR3 DNA reads TGTGCCAGCAGCCCCGGGGTCCCGAACACTGAAGCTTTCTTT. Amino acid sequence: CASSPGVPNTEAFF. The rearrangement joins TRBV6-6 to TRBJ1-1; D is unclear. Between the trimmed V and J ends, which lost 6 bases and 1 base, there was a span of 12 bases. In germline, CDR1 is MNHNY, CDR2 SVGAGI (reference sequence). This CDR3 is built from 14 residues.

This clone was picked up a small number of times. The chain is built from TRBV30 and TRBJ1-5; no definite D call. This CDR3 is built from 14 residues. Deletions cut 3 bases from V and 2 bases from J, with 11 bases between. Germline assignment: CDR1 GTSNPN and CDR2 SVGIG (reference sequence). The CDR3 loop reads CAWREASGNQPQHF. CDR3 sequence (DNA): TGTGCCTGGAGGGAGGCTTCGGGCAATCAGCCCCAGCATTTT.

The chain recombines TRBV28 with TRBJ2-2; TRBD2 might be the D (5 bases). Trimming took off 7 bases at V and 13 bases at J, with 16 bases between the two ends. The CDR3 extends over 12 amino acids. Germline V gene lookup returns CDR1 MDHEN and CDR2 SYDVKM. CDR3 sequence reads: CASTERSPRLFF. The CDR3 coding sequence is TGTGCCAGCACCGAGCGGTCTCCGAGGCTGTTTTTT.

The V call is TRBV11-3, the J call TRBJ2-3; D is uncertain. The CDR3 is 16 amino acids. Germline CDR1 is SGHNT and CDR2 is YENEEA. Deletions cut 7 bases from V and 3 bases from J, with 20 bases between. The CDR3 nucleotides are TGTGCCAGCATCGAGTGGACCAGATCTCCGACAGATACGCAGTATTTT. Translating it yields CASIEWTRSPTDTQYF.

The chain joins TRBV5-1 to TRBJ2-1; the D gene is possibly TRBD1 (6 bases). Trimming stripped 4 bases from V and 7 bases from J, with 27 bases between. This CDR3 has 18 residues. Germline CDR1 is SGHRS and CDR2 is YFSETQ. The CDR3 spells CASSRTQGQVGERNEQFF. The CDR3 DNA is TGCGCCAGCAGCCGAACCCAGGGGCAGGTGGGAGAAAGGAATGAGCAGTTCTTC.

The chain carries TRBV4-1 and TRBJ2-1; D is undetermined. There are 13 residues in the CDR3. V was trimmed by 2 bases and J by 8 bases, leaving 10 bases between them. CDR1 is MGHRA, CDR2 YSYEKL, per germline. The CDR3 nucleotides are TGCGCCAGCAGCCAACATGGGCTGGATGAGCAGTTCTTC. Its translation: CASSQHGLDEQFF.

This clone was recorded a few times. This chain uses TRBV7-6 with TRBJ2-5, with D tentatively TRBD2 (6 bases). V was cut by 1 base and J by 3 bases, with 9 bases left in between. The V gene's germline CDR1 is SGHVS and CDR2 FNYEAQ. CDR3 length: 14 residues. As DNA, the CDR3 is TGTGCCAGCAGCTTAGATCGACTAGAAGAGACCCAGTACTTC. Protein: CASSLDRLEETQYF.

The chain combines TRBV7-8 with TRBJ2-3; a possible D gene is TRBD2 (5 bases). The CDR3 has 16 residues. CDR1 and CDR2 from the germline V gene are SGHVS and FQNEAQ. V lost 2 bases and J 0 bases, leaving 12 bases between the germline ends. CDR3 region: CASSLQQRDSTDTQYF. CDR3 nucleotides: TGTGCCAGCAGCTTACAACAACGGGATAGCACAGATACGCAGTATTTT.

The chain couples TRBV19 to TRBJ1-5, with D possibly matching TRBD1 (6 bases). Trimming took 8 bases from V and 0 from J, leaving 14 bases between them. In germline, CDR1 is LNHDA, CDR2 SQIVND (reference sequence). The CDR3 loop spans 15 amino acids. CDR3 DNA sequence: TGTGCCAGTCCCACCTGGGGGCATAGCAATCAGCCCCAGCATTTT. Its protein product is CASPTWGHSNQPQHF.

The CDR3 region is CASKEGSTSYNEQFF. DNA of the CDR3: TGTGCCAGCAAAGAGGGGTCCACCTCCTACAATGAGCAGTTCTTC. The chain employs TRBV28 and TRBJ2-1, with D perhaps given as TRBD1 or TRBD2 (5 bases each). CDR1 and CDR2 (germline): MDHEN, SYDVKM. CDR3 length: 15 amino acids. The ends were cut back, 7 bases at V and 0 bases at J, with 13 bases in the middle.

This chain uses TRBV20-1 with TRBJ2-5; unclear D gene. Germline CDR1 reads DFQATT; CDR2 reads SNEGSKA (reference sequence). V was trimmed by 3 bases and J by 5 bases, leaving 4 bases between them. The CDR3 spans 10 residues. The CDR3 DNA reads as TGCAGTGCTAGCAAGGAGACCCAGTACTTC. Encoded protein: CSASKETQYF.

V and J are TRBV19 and TRBJ1-1, with TRBD1 matching 7 bases. J gave up 0 bases and V 9 bases, and 16 bases lay outside the gene matches. The CDR3 has 17 amino acids. Germline-derived CDR1 and CDR2 are LNHDA and SQIVND (reference sequence). CDR3 loop: CASRREGPTGVNTEAFF. CDR3 DNA: TGTGCCAGCCGTAGGGAAGGGCCCACAGGGGTGAACACTGAAGCTTTCTTT.

This chain joins TRBV19 and TRBJ1-2, with D maybe TRBD1 (5 bases). CDR3 length equals 15 residues. V was cut by 2 bases and J by 5 bases, with 15 bases left in between. Germline V gene lookup returns CDR1 LNHDA and CDR2 SQIVND (reference sequence). The CDR3 region is CASSIRGAGTYGYTF. The DNA for the CDR3 is TGTGCCAGTAGTATAAGAGGGGCCGGGACTTATGGCTACACCTTC.

The chain has TRBV14 and TRBJ2-7; D remains unclear. V dropped 3 bases and J dropped 0 bases, with 9 bases sitting between them. The CDR3 is 14 residues long. Germline assignment: CDR1 SGHDN and CDR2 FVKESK. CDR3 DNA: TGTGCCAGCAGCCATACGTATAGCTCCTACGAGCAGTACTTC. Translation: CASSHTYSSYEQYF.

This clone was counted only a few times. The chain employs TRBV9 and TRBJ2-5; D is unresolved. CDR3 length: 13 residues. Trimming removed 3 bases from V and 5 bases from J, with 11 bases in between. Per the germline V gene, CDR1 is SGDLS and CDR2 is YYNGEE. CDR3 region: CASSGLFSETQYF. The CDR3 DNA is TGTGCCAGCAGCGGACTGTTCAGTGAGACCCAGTACTTC.